The entry that follows covers one TCR beta chain sequence. Its specificity is unknown. The CDR3 is made up of 15 amino acids. Germline V lookup: CDR1 LGHNA, CDR2 YSLEER. The V gene lost 2 bases and the J gene lost 0 bases, with 8 bases spanning the gap. The data were taken from a study of T cell repertoires in cytomegalovirus infection. Study-level information: Matching HLA type and CMV infection were both indicated by public TCR beta signatures. Whole-study findings and limits: The study found HLA-C-restricted CMV-specific TCR beta clonotypes dominating the ex vivo response. Summed frequency of public TCR beta families distinguished CMV carriers with the relevant HLA.

TCRdb called the reads again in MiXCR, with one record for every CDR3 protein. This table holds about 240,000 distinct CDR3 sequences, roughly an eighth found once. Sequencing input: PBMCs. The chain has TRBV4-3 and TRBJ1-5; D is possibly TRBD1 (6 bases). The TCR sequence derives from a human donor in good health (CMV status not recorded). Some clones in this sample may be carry-over from other donors' samples. The CDR3 region has the DNA TGCGCCAGCAGCCAAAAAGGGGGTAGCAATCAGCCCCAGCATTTT. Translating it yields CASSQKGGSNQPQHF.